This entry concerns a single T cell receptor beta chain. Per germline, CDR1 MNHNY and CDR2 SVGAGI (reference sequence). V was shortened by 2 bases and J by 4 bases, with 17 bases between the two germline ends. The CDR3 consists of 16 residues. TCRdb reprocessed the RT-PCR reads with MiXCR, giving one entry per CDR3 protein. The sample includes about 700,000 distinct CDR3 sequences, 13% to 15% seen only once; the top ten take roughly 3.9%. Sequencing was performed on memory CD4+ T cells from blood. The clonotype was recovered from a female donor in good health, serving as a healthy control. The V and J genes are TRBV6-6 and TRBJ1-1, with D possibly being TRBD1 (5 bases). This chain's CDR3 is CASSYPREGRVTEAFF. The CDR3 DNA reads TGTGCCAGCAGTTACCCAAGGGAGGGGAGGGTCACTGAAGCTTTCTTT.